This record looks at one T cell receptor (beta chain) sequence and its context. Original methodology: Amplification of reference gene primers was used by the study to estimate nucleated cell counts. The protocol was immunoSEQ multiplex PCR, while the TCRdb copy is restricted to in-frame clones and leaves out a portion. D and trimming come from the DNA, and the V and J calls and clone size come from that table. The sample carries some 320,000 clones, approximately 87% recorded once. This sample was included in a study of blood T cell repertoires in COVID-19. V was clipped by 3 bases and J by 2 bases; unmatched bases: 6. In germline, CDR1 is SGHTA, CDR2 FQGNSA. The CDR3 contains 18 residues.

The sequence was collected from a woman in her twenties or thirties who had recovered from COVID-19. Sequencing was performed on PBMCs or T cells enriched from blood (not recorded which). The chain is built from TRBV7-2 and TRBJ2-1, with 14 bases aligning to TRBD2. The CDR3 is CASSFTSTSGGAYNEQFF. CDR3 sequence (DNA): TGTGCCAGCAGCTTCACCTCGACTAGCGGGGGGGCCTACAATGAGCAGTTCTTC.